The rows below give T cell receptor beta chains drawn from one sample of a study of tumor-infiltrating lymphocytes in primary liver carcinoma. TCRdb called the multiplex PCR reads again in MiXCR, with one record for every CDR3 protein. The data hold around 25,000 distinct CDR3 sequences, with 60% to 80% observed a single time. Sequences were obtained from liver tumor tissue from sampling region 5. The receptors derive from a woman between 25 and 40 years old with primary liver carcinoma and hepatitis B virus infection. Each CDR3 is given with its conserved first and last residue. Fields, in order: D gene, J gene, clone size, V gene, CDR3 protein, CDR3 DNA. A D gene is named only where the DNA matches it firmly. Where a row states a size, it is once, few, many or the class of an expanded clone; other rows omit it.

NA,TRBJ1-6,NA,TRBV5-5,CTSSLDISNSPLHF,TGTACTAGCAGCTTGGACATCAGTAATTCACCCCTCCACTTT
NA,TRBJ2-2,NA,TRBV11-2,CASSLDPQLNTEELFF,TGTGCCAGCAGCCTCGATCCCCAATTAAACACCGAGGAGCTGTTTTTT
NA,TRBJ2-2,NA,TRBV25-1,CALHGASSPYTGEQFF,TGTGCCCTTCATGGCGCTTCGTCGCCTTACACGGGGGAGCAGTTTTTC
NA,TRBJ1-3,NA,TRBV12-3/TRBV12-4,CAGSLRRDAIHF,TGTGCCGGCAGTTTAAGGAGGGATGCCATACATTTT
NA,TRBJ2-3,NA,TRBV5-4,CASSADGHPPLTDTQYF,TGTGCCAGTAGCGCAGACGGACACCCTCCACTCACAGATACGCAGTATTTT
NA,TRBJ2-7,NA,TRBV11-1,CVGSLGYLRDQYF,TGTGTTGGCAGCTTAGGATACCTCCGCGACCAGTACTTC
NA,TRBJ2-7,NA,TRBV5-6,CASSMRGNEQYF,TGTGCCAGCAGCATGAGGGGTAATGAGCAGTACTTC
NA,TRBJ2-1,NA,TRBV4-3,CASSHTVLVNEQFF,TGCGCCAGCAGTCACACAGTGTTGGTTAATGAGCAGTTCTTC
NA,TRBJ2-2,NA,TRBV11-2,CASSLAGFVNTGELFF,TGTGCTAGCAGCTTAGCTGGCTTCGTGAACACCGGGGAGCTGTTTTTT
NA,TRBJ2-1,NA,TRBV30,CAWSSGQSFNEQFF,TGTGCCTGGAGCTCGGGACAATCCTTCAATGAGCAGTTCTTC
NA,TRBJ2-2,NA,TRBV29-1,CSTGMRDTRELLF,TGCAGTACCGGGATGAGGGACACCAGGGAGCTGCTTTTT
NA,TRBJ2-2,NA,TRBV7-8,CASSRLPNGEPFF,TGTGCAAGCAGCAGACTACCGAATGGGGAGCCGTTTTTT
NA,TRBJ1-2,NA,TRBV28,CASTTGRLVPRQHSNYGYTF,TGTGCCAGCACCACGGGCAGACTAGTTCCCCGTCAGCACAGTAACTATGGCTACACCTTC
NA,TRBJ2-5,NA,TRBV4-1,CASTNPKEETQYF,TGCGCCAGCACTAATCCGAAGGAAGAGACTCAATACTTC
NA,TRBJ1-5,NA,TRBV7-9,CASSPTYLAPNQPHHF,TGTGCCAGCAGCCCCACGTATCTGGCGCCTAATCAGCCCCATCATTTT
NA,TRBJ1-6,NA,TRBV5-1,CAGSRQGGLTALHF,TGCGCCGGCAGCCGACAAGGGGGACTCACTGCCCTCCACTTT
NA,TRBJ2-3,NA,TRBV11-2,CASSLVWETQYF,TGTGCCAGCAGCTTAGTTTGGGAAACGCAGTATTTT
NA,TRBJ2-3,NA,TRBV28,CASSSTRWGINTDTQYF,TGTGCCAGCAGTTCTACAAGGTGGGGGATCAACACAGATACGCAGTATTTT
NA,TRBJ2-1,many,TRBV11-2,CASSFLNGEQFF,TGTGCCAGCAGCTTTCTTAATGGTGAGCAGTTCTTC
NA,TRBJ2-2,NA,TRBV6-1,CASSETLPGDAANTGELFF,TGTGCCAGCAGTGAAACCCTTCCCGGGGACGCCGCAAACACAGGGGAGCTGTTTTTT
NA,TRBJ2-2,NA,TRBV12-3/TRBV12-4,CAIREWDTNTGELFF,TGTGCCATCCGGGAGTGGGACACGAACACCGGGGAGTTGTTTTTT
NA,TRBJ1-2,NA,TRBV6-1,CANSEWFLVLRSNYGYTF,TGTGCCAACAGTGAATGGTTCTTGGTCCTTAGATCTAACTATGGCTACACCTTC
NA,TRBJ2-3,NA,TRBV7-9,CTNSLRSTDTQYF,TGTACCAACAGCTTGAGAAGCACAGATACGCAGTATTTT
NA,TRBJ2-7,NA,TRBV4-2,CTSSQEGTGQGYEQYF,TGTACCAGCAGCCAAGAAGGGACGGGGCAGGGCTACGAGCAGTACTTC
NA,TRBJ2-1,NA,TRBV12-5,CASGLSLAGVNEQFF,TGTGCTAGTGGCTTGTCACTAGCAGGAGTCAATGAGCAGTTCTTC
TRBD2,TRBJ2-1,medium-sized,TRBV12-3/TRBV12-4,CASSLTGGPSEQFF,TGTGCCAGCAGTTTAACGGGAGGGCCCAGTGAGCAGTTCTTC
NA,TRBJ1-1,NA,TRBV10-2,CASSEPKAGAEAFF,TGCGCCAGCAGTGAGCCGAAGGCGGGCGCTGAAGCCTTCTTT
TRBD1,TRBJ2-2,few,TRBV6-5,CASTLRTGFTGELLF,TGTGCCAGCACTCTGCGGACAGGGTTCACCGGGGAGCTGCTTTTT
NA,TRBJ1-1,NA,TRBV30,CAWSEELIEAFF,TGTGCCTGGAGTGAAGAGCTCATTGAAGCTTTCTTT
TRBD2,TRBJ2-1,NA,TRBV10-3,CTISECMAGGPDEQFF,TGTACCATCAGTGAGTGCATGGCGGGAGGTCCCGATGAGCAGTTCTTC
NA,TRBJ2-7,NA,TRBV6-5,CASSYEDSSSYGQYF,TGTGCTAGCAGTTACGAGGACAGCAGCTCCTACGGGCAGTACTTC
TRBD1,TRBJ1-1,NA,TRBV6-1,CVSDFWTGINTETFF,TGTGTCAGCGATTTTTGGACAGGGATAAACACTGAAACTTTCTTT
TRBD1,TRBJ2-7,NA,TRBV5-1,CASSWDRVYEQYF,TGCGCCAGCAGCTGGGACAGGGTCTACGAGCAGTACTTC
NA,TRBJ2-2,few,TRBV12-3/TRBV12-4,CASTPTGSTGELFF,TGTGCCAGCACCCCAACGGGTAGCACCGGGGAGCTGTTTTTT
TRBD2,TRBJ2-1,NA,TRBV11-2,CASSTSPAGGYKEQFF,TGTGCCAGCAGCACCTCCCCAGCGGGAGGATACAAAGAGCAGTTCTTC
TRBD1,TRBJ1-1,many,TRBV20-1,CSARLGYRGRKRDTEAFF,TGCAGTGCTAGACTTGGCTACAGGGGGAGAAAAAGGGACACTGAAGCTTTCTTT
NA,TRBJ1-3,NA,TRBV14,CASSRIGASGNTVYF,TGTGCCAGTAGTAGGATTGGGGCCTCTGGAAACACCGTATATTTT
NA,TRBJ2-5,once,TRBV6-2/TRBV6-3,CASSYSWGSGTQETQYF,TGTGCCAGCAGTTATTCATGGGGTAGCGGCACCCAAGAGACCCAGTACTTC
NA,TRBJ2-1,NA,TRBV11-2,CASSLLGRASNEQFF,TGTGCCAGTAGCTTGTTGGGGCGGGCTAGCAATGAGCAGTTCTTC
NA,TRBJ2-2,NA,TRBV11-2,CASSLAEFTNTGELFF,TGTGCCAGCAGCTTGGCTGAGTTCACGAACACCGGGGAGCTGTTTTTT
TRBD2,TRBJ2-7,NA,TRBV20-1,CSAGGGLAVSNEQYF,TGCAGTGCTGGGGGTGGACTAGCCGTCTCAAACGAGCAGTATTTC
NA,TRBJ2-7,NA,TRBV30,CALIRAGPPYDQYF,TGTGCCTTGATCAGGGCGGGGCCCCCCTACGATCAGTACTTC
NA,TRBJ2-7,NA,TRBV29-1,CSVDEEIGFSYEQYF,TGCAGCGTTGATGAGGAGATAGGGTTCTCGTACGAGCAGTACTTT
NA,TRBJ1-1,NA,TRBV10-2,CACNESKAGTEAFF,TGCGCCTGCAATGAGTCGAAGGCAGGCACTGAAGCTTTCTTT
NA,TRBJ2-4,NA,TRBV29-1,CSVQIAEVNTENIQYF,TGCAGCGTTCAGATAGCGGAAGTGAATACCGAAAACATTCAGTACTTC
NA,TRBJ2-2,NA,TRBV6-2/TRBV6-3,CTSIYSYGQTTRDFVF,TGTACCAGCATTTACTCATACGGACAGACCACCAGGGATTTTGTTTTT
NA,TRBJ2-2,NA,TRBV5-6,CASILTPRVTGELSF,TGTGCCAGCATCTTGACACCCAGAGTTACCGGGGAGCTGTCTTTT